These 24 T cell receptor beta chains came from one sample sequenced in a study of blood T cell repertoires in COVID-19 (TCRdb year 2020). The library was made by the immunoSEQ multiplex PCR assay. TCRdb provides this immuneACCESS table in a form limited to in-frame rearrangements. Some clones are lacking; in checked studies, under half of them reflect an unresolved V gene, and why the rest are absent is not known. This sample has some 270,000 clones in its table, and around 89% of those were observed once. In total, the top ten clones hold about 4% of the sample. The sequenced sample was PBMCs or T cells enriched from blood (not recorded which). These receptors originate from a woman aged 30 to 39 with acute COVID-19.

The CDR3 nucleotides are TGTGCCAGCACCCTTAGCGGGATGGGAGATACGCAGTATTTT. Its protein is CASTLSGMGDTQYF. The chain is built from TRBV11-1 and TRBJ2-3; 8 bases are shared with TRBD2. Germline CDR1 and CDR2: SGHAT and FQDESV (reference sequence). V shed 7 bases and J 5 bases; nucleotides not matched to a gene: 8. CDR3 length equals 14 residues.

This CDR3 reads CAISLTGTRTNEQFF. The CDR3 DNA reads as TGTGCCATCAGTCTAACCGGGACTAGAACCAATGAGCAGTTCTTC. The chain recombines TRBV10-3 with TRBJ2-1; 8 bases are a match to TRBD2. Trimming at V came to 5 bases and at J to 6 bases, leaving 9 bases not matched to a gene. Per germline, CDR1 ENHRY and CDR2 SYGVKD. The CDR3 has 15 amino acids.

The chain has TRBV3-1 (or the pseudogene TRBV3-2) and TRBJ2-7; 8 bases agree with TRBD2. This CDR3 contains 14 residues. The germline V gene encodes CDR1 LGHDT and CDR2 YNNKEL (reference sequence). The trim removed 4 bases at V and 3 bases at J, leaving 5 bases unmatched. The CDR3 DNA follows: TGTGCCAGCAGCCCCCCCGGGAGGGACTACGAGCAGTACTTC. Protein product: CASSPPGRDYEQYF.

The chain uses TRBV4-2 and TRBJ1-1, with D maybe TRBD1 (5 bases). The V end lost 4 bases, the J end lost 0 bases, and 15 bases lay between the germline ends. In germline, CDR1 is LGHNA, CDR2 YNFKEQ. This CDR3 has 16 residues. Here the CDR3 reads CASSPSSAGMNTEAFF. CDR3 in DNA: TGTGCCAGCAGCCCCTCCTCCGCAGGGATGAACACTGAAGCTTTCTTT.

For this clone: Other DNA sequences in this sample translate to the same CDR3. The chain carries TRBV7-3 and TRBJ2-3; D possibly corresponds to TRBD2 (5 bases). Between the trimmed V and J ends, which lost 4 bases and 0 bases, there was a span of 8 bases. From germline, CDR1 is SGHTA and CDR2 FQGTGA. This CDR3 is 14 amino acids long. The CDR3 region has the DNA TGTGCCAGCAGCTCCCGGACTAGCACAGATACGCAGTATTTT. This translates into CASSSRTSTDTQYF.

This chain uses TRBV5-6 with TRBJ2-6; 8 positions match TRBD1. V dropped 5 bases and J dropped 0; count of bases not matched to a gene: 13. From germline, CDR1 is SGHDT and CDR2 YYEEEE. This CDR3 is built from 19 residues. CDR3 protein: CASSLAPGQVHSGANVLTF. CDR3 DNA: TGTGCCAGCAGTCTTGCACCGGGACAGGTCCACTCTGGGGCCAACGTCCTGACTTTC.

J is TRBJ2-2 and V is TRBV5-1; 12 nucleotides line up with TRBD2. Germline V gene sequence: CDR1 SGHRS, CDR2 YFSETQ. V lost 3 bases, J lost 4 bases, and 4 bases stayed unmatched. This CDR3 is 16 amino acids long. The CDR3 DNA sequence: TGCGCCAGCAGCTCAAGACTAGCGGGAGCCACCGGGGAGCTGTTTTTT. It translates to CASSSRLAGATGELFF.

The V call is TRBV2, the J call TRBJ2-1, with TRBD2 matching over 8 bases. There are 12 residues in the CDR3. V lost 6 bases and J lost 7; bases outside the gene matches: 2. Germline assignment: CDR1 SNHLY and CDR2 FYNNEI. The CDR3 sequence: CASRLAGNEQFF. The CDR3 nucleotides are TGTGCCAGCAGGCTAGCGGGTAATGAGCAGTTCTTC.

The V gene is TRBV4-1, the J gene TRBJ2-2; 7 bases align to TRBD2. Per the germline V gene, CDR1 is MGHRA and CDR2 is YSYEKL. V lost 0 bases to trimming and J lost 7 bases; unmatched junction nucleotides: 17. This CDR3 is built from 19 residues. The CDR3 reads CASSQDHIPPRGGDGELFF. The CDR3 nucleotides read TGCGCCAGCAGCCAAGATCATATCCCTCCTAGGGGAGGGGACGGGGAGCTGTTTTTT.

V usage is TRBV29-1 and J usage is TRBJ2-7; 7 bases match TRBD1. This CDR3 is built from 13 residues. The junction had 8 bases not matched to a gene; V was cut back by 7 bases and J by 2 bases. CDR1 and CDR2 from the germline V gene are SQVTM and ANQGSEA. As DNA, the CDR3 is TGCAGCGCATCGACAGGGATGACCTACGAGCAGTACTTC. It translates to CSASTGMTYEQYF.

The V gene is TRBV6-2 or TRBV6-3, the J gene TRBJ1-5; 8 bases are shared with TRBD1. V lost 5 bases, J lost 4 bases, and 7 bases stayed unmatched. CDR1 is MNHEY and CDR2 is SVGEGT in the germline V gene. The CDR3 extends over 15 amino acids. CDR3 loop: CASSSQGQANQPQHF. DNA for the CDR3: TGTGCCAGCAGTAGCCAGGGACAGGCAAATCAGCCCCAGCATTTT.

V gene TRBV11-2 combines with J gene TRBJ2-1; TRBD2 might be the D (6 bases). Trimming left V 5 bases short and J 7 bases short, with 21 bases between. The CDR3 consists of 16 residues. Germline CDR1 SGHAT, CDR2 FQNNGV. The CDR3 loop reads CASSTPRLGGGNEQFF. The DNA of the CDR3 is TGTGCCAGCAGCACGCCGAGGTTGGGGGGTGGGAATGAGCAGTTCTTC.

The count of this clone is one. The chain uses TRBV7-9 and TRBJ1-2; 12 positions match TRBD1. This CDR3 is built from 17 residues. The V segment lost 4 bases and the J segment 2 bases; nucleotides outside the gene matches: 8. The germline gives CDR1 SEHNR, CDR2 FQNEAQ (reference sequence). The CDR3, as DNA: TGTGCCAGCAGCTCTACGCAGGGACAGGGGGCGAACTATGGCTACACCTTC. Its translation: CASSSTQGQGANYGYTF.

The gene calls are TRBV5-3 and TRBJ1-4; D not resolved. Being an ORF, TRBV5-3 has a function that is uncertain. The CDR3 length is 16 residues. V lost 1 base to trimming and J lost 0 bases, with 10 bases between them. The CDR3 reads CARSLRAEATNEKLFF. In DNA form, the CDR3 reads TGTGCCAGAAGCTTGAGGGCGGAGGCAACTAATGAAAAACTGTTTTTT.

The rearrangement uses TRBV19 and TRBJ2-5; the D is unclear. Germline V lookup: CDR1 LNHDA, CDR2 SQIVND (reference sequence). Trimming removed 10 bases at V and 2 bases at J, with 17 bases between. CDR3 size: 14 residues. For the CDR3, the DNA is TGTGCCACCGCCCCCCGACACCTTCAAGAGACCCAGTACTTC. Its translation is CATAPRHLQETQYF.

The chain combines TRBV28 with TRBJ2-1; 10 bases map to TRBD2. This CDR3 region has 15 residues. Germline V gene lookup returns CDR1 MDHEN and CDR2 SYDVKM. Unmatched junction bases numbered 7, after V lost 5 bases and J lost 6 bases. CDR3 amino acids: CASSRGLAAPNEQFF. The DNA for the CDR3 is TGTGCCAGCAGTCGCGGACTAGCGGCCCCCAATGAGCAGTTCTTC.

V is TRBV7-8 and J is TRBJ2-3; possible D gene TRBD1, 5 bases. Trimming removed 5 bases at V and 2 bases at J, with 14 bases between. The CDR3 has 15 residues. Germline-derived CDR1 and CDR2 are SGHVS and FQNEAQ. The CDR3 DNA reads TGTGCCAGCAGCGCCTCCCGACAGCCCACAGATACGCAGTATTTT. Encoded protein: CASSASRQPTDTQYF.

The chain uses TRBV28 and TRBJ1-1; 8 bases are a match to TRBD1. The CDR3 extends over 15 amino acids. The V segment lost 9 bases and the J segment 0 bases; nucleotides outside the gene matches: 9. From germline, CDR1 is MDHEN and CDR2 SYDVKM. Written as DNA, the CDR3 is TGTGCCAGTATCGGAGCGGACAGGGTGAACACTGAAGCTTTCTTT. It yields the protein CASIGADRVNTEAFF.

This sequence joins TRBV28 and TRBJ2-1, with D uncertain. With 1 base removed from V and 12 bases from J, the gap between germline ends came to 10 bases. CDR1 is MDHEN, CDR2 SYDVKM, per germline. The CDR3 has 12 residues. The CDR3 sequence: CASSLSPLRQFF. The CDR3 DNA follows: TGTGCCAGCAGTTTATCTCCCCTACGGCAGTTCTTC.

The J gene is TRBJ2-1, the V gene TRBV6-5; 7 bases are a match to TRBD2. This CDR3 comprises 15 residues. CDR1 and CDR2 (germline): MNHEY, SVGAGI. V lost 0 bases and J lost 11; bases outside the gene matches: 10. CDR3 loop: CASSYSGGDGLQQFF. CDR3 coding DNA: TGTGCCAGCAGTTACTCTGGGGGGGACGGTCTCCAGCAGTTCTTC.

In this sample, this clone turned up a few times. V is TRBV6-2 or TRBV6-3 and J is TRBJ2-1, with 7 bases that match TRBD2. J lost 4 bases, V lost 2 bases, and 8 bases had no gene match. The V gene's germline CDR1 is MNHEY and CDR2 SVGEGT. The CDR3 extends over 16 amino acids. The CDR3, as DNA: TGTGCCAGCAGTTACACCGGGGACTACCCTTACAATGAGCAGTTCTTC. It translates to CASSYTGDYPYNEQFF.

This chain connects TRBV2 to TRBJ2-1; the match to TRBD1 covers 8 bases. The CDR3 totals 16 residues. V lost 3 bases and J lost 6; bases outside the gene matches: 10. CDR1 SNHLY and CDR2 FYNNEI come from the germline V gene. The CDR3 reads CASSEIWVQGGNEQFF. The DNA of the CDR3 is TGTGCCAGCAGTGAGATCTGGGTACAGGGGGGCAATGAGCAGTTCTTC.

This chain connects TRBV2 to TRBJ1-2; 9 bases are a match to TRBD1. V trimming: 6 bases; J trimming: 8 bases; junction bases outside the gene matches: 13. Germline V lookup: CDR1 SNHLY, CDR2 FYNNEI. The CDR3 is 15 amino acids. The CDR3 region has the DNA TGTGCCAGCAGCCTAGCCGGGACAGGGAAAATCGGCTACACCTTC. This codes for CASSLAGTGKIGYTF.

V gene TRBV5-1 combines with J gene TRBJ2-1; D is possibly TRBD2 (5 bases). The CDR3 covers 16 residues. V lost 0 bases and J 0 bases, leaving 10 bases between the germline ends. From germline, CDR1 is SGHRS and CDR2 YFSETQ. The CDR3 spells CASSLAASSSYNEQFF. The CDR3 DNA follows: TGCGCCAGCAGCTTGGCGGCTAGCAGCTCCTACAATGAGCAGTTCTTC.